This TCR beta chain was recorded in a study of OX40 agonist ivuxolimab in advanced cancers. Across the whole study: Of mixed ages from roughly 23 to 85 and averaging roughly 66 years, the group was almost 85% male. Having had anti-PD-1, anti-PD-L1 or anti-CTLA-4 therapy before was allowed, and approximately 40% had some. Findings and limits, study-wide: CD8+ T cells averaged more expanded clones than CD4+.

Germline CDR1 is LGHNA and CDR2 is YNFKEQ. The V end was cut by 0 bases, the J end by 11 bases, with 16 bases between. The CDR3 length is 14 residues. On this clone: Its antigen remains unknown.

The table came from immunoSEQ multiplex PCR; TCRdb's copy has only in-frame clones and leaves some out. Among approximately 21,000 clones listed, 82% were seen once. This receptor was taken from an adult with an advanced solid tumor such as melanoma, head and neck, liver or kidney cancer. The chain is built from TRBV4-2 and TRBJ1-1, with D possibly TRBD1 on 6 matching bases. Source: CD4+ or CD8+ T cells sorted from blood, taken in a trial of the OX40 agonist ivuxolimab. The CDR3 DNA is TGTGCCAGCAGCCAAGATATGGACAGCGGGAGGGCTTTCTTT. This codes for CASSQDMDSGRAFF.